Shown below are 17 T cell receptor beta chains from a single sample sequenced in a study of preoperative IRX-2 immunotherapy in early breast cancer. Assay used: immunoSEQ multiplex PCR; TCRdb lists only in-frame clones, some missing. The sample records roughly 99,000 clones, just over 85% being singletons. Sample treatment: preoperative locoregional IRX-2 cytokine immunotherapy. This specimen was tumor tissue, taken after IRX-2 immunotherapy. These TCRs come from a human donor with breast cancer.

V gene TRBV7-1 combines with J gene TRBJ2-3; 9 bases align to TRBD2. TRBV7-1 is filed as an ORF, its function uncertain. J gave up 2 bases and V 7 bases, and 4 bases lay outside the gene matches. This CDR3 comprises 14 residues. CDR3 sequence: CASKTSGDTDTQYF. CDR3 DNA sequence: TGTGCCAGCAAGACTAGCGGCGACACAGATACGCAGTATTTT.

The J gene is TRBJ1-6, the V gene TRBV28; 11 bases are a match to TRBD1. V shed 5 bases and J 2 bases; nucleotides not matched to a gene: 2. Germline values: CDR1 MDHEN, CDR2 SYDVKM. This CDR3 region has 16 residues. Here the CDR3 DNA reads TGTGCCAGCAGTCAGGGACAGGGGGCCTATAATTCACCCCTCCACTTT. This codes for CASSQGQGAYNSPLHF.

The chain combines TRBV14 with TRBJ2-1, with D possibly TRBD2 on 7 matching bases. The V end was cut by 2 bases, the J end by 4 bases, with 15 bases between. The V gene's germline CDR1 is SGHDN and CDR2 FVKESK. The CDR3 extends over 16 amino acids. CDR3 in amino acids: CASSQLGGGPYNEQFF. Written as DNA, the CDR3 is TGTGCCAGCAGCCAACTGGGAGGGGGACCATACAATGAGCAGTTCTTC.

The V call is TRBV6-4, the J call TRBJ2-5; TRBD2 aligns across 11 bases. CDR3 size: 16 residues. Trimming took 6 bases from V and 3 from J; bases not matched to a gene: 9. Germline loops: CDR1 MRHNA, CDR2 SNTAGT. CDR3 DNA sequence: TGTGCCAGCAGCCCTTCCCAACTAGCGGGGGAAGAGACCCAGTACTTC. Translating gives CASSPSQLAGEETQYF.

The chain joins TRBV19 to TRBJ1-5, with D perhaps matching TRBD1 (6 bases). The CDR3 is 17 residues long. The ends were cut back, 5 bases at V and 9 bases at J, with 26 bases in the middle. Germline V CDR1 and CDR2: LNHDA, SQIVND (reference sequence). As DNA, the CDR3 is TGTGCCAGTAGTCCCAAGGTGAGGGGGAACGATCATCGGCCCCAGCATTTT. Protein: CASSPKVRGNDHRPQHF.

A few counts support this clone. V and J are TRBV6-8 and TRBJ1-5, with a possible D match to TRBD1 (6 bases). Per the germline V gene, CDR1 is MNHGY and CDR2 is SAAAGT. The CDR3 is 15 amino acids. Trimming pared 3 bases from V and 6 bases from J, leaving 15 bases between. The DNA for the CDR3 is TGTGCCAGCAGTTATAGGGGGGGTCGGGGTCAGCCCCAGCATTTT. Amino acid sequence: CASSYRGGRGQPQHF.

The V call is TRBV11-3, the J call TRBJ2-4; D may match TRBD1 or TRBD2 (5 bases each). Trimming removed 3 bases from V and 9 bases from J, with 18 bases in between. The CDR3 runs to 15 residues. Germline CDR1 reads SGHNT; CDR2 reads YENEEA. CDR3 in DNA: TGTGCCAGCAGCTTGTCAGGCAGGGCCGGAGGCATTCAGTACTTC. This gives the protein CASSLSGRAGGIQYF.

The chain has TRBV7-6 and TRBJ1-1, with D possibly being TRBD1 (5 bases). Germline V gives CDR1 SGHVS, CDR2 FNYEAQ. The V end was cut by 4 bases, the J end by 1 base, with 13 bases between. The length of the CDR3 is 15 residues. The CDR3 DNA sequence: TGTGCCAGCAGCTATTCCGGGACGGCGAACACTGAAGCTTTCTTT. Its protein is CASSYSGTANTEAFF.

J is TRBJ1-4 and V is TRBV29-1, with 8 bases fitting TRBD1. Germline-derived CDR1 and CDR2 are SQVTM and ANQGSEA. Trimming took 7 bases from V and 3 from J; bases not matched to a gene: 7. CDR3 length equals 14 residues. CDR3 coding DNA: TGCAGCGCTGGATACAGGGGGTCTAATGAAAAACTGTTTTTT. This codes for CSAGYRGSNEKLFF. The entire variable domain, with the rest obtained from reference TRBV29-1 and TRBJ1-4, is as follows: SAVISQKPSRDICQRGTSLTIQCQVDSQVTMMFWYRQQPGQSLTLIATANQGSEATYESGFVIDKFPISRPNLTFSTLTVSNMSPEDSSIYLCSAGYRGSNEKLFFGSGTQLSVL.

The chain employs TRBV19 and TRBJ1-5, with 7 positions matching TRBD1. The CDR3 consists of 16 residues. V was clipped by 4 bases and J by 3 bases; unmatched bases: 9. Germline CDR1 is LNHDA and CDR2 is SQIVND (reference sequence). The CDR3 loop reads CASSTTHGTDNQPQHF. The CDR3 DNA sequence: TGTGCCAGTAGTACGACCCACGGGACAGACAATCAGCCCCAGCATTTT. The variable domain in full, completed from reference TRBV19 and TRBJ1-5, reads DGGITQSPKYLFRKEGQNVTLSCEQNLNHDAMYWYRQDPGQGLRLIYYSQIVNDFQKGDIAEGYSVSREKKESFPLTVTSAQKNPTAFYLCASSTTHGTDNQPQHFGDGTRLSIL.

In its sample, this clone was seen a few times. The chain couples TRBV6-8 to TRBJ2-7; 10 nucleotides line up with TRBD1. V was pared by 6 bases and J by 2 bases, with 7 bases of the junction left unmatched. The CDR3 covers 15 residues. Germline CDR1 is MNHGY and CDR2 is SAAAGT. As DNA, the CDR3 is TGTGCCAGCAGACATGGGACAGGGGACCCCTACGAGCAGTACTTC. Encoded protein: CASRHGTGDPYEQYF.

Notes on this clone: An end of the junction differs from the germline gene, which may be a read error. CDR3 loop: CATSDITGTEAFF. The CDR3 bases are TGTGCCACCAGTGATATCACCGGCACTGAAGCTTTCTTT. The chain links TRBV27 to TRBJ1-1; D is ambiguous. CDR3 length equals 13 residues. CDR1 is MNHEY and CDR2 is SMNVEV in the germline V gene (reference sequence).

The chain recombines TRBV29-1 with TRBJ1-1; the D gene is possibly TRBD1 (5 bases). Trimming took 3 bases from V and 11 from J, leaving 19 bases between them. The CDR3 spans 13 residues. Per germline, CDR1 SQVTM and CDR2 ANQGSEA. CDR3 nucleotides: TGCAGCGTTGATAGGGACGAGGATGATGCGGCTTTCTTT. This sequence encodes CSVDRDEDDAAFF.

This sequence joins TRBV18 and TRBJ1-1; D unresolved. The ends were cut back, 1 base at V and 5 bases at J, with 5 bases in the middle. The CDR3 length is 12 residues. Germline V gene lookup returns CDR1 KGHSH and CDR2 LQKENI. The CDR3 is CASSPLGTEAFF. CDR3 nucleotides: TGTGCCAGCTCACCACTGGGGACTGAAGCTTTCTTT.

This chain connects TRBV7-7 to TRBJ1-1; weak D call: TRBD1 (6 bases). The CDR3 extends over 15 amino acids. Per the germline V gene, CDR1 is SSHAT and CDR2 is FNYEAQ (reference sequence). Trimming shortened V by 3 bases and J by 6 bases, and 17 bases separated the two germline ends. The CDR3 DNA reads as TGTGCCAGCAGCTTCGGGTCGTGGGGGCTGTCTGAAGCTTTCTTT. Its translation: CASSFGSWGLSEAFF.

J is TRBJ2-3 and V is TRBV14; D could derive from TRBD1 or TRBD2 (6 bases each). CDR1 is SGHDN, CDR2 FVKESK, per germline. The CDR3 runs to 19 residues. The V and J ends lost 0 bases and 2 bases respectively, with 21 bases between them. The CDR3 region has the DNA TGTGCCAGCAGCCAAGATAGGACGGGGGCCATCTCATTCACAGATACGCAGTATTTT. It is translated as CASSQDRTGAISFTDTQYF.

The CDR3 region has the DNA TGTGCCAGCAGCCTCAGGGTAACCGGGGAGCTGTTTTTT. Its translation: CASSLRVTGELFF. This chain joins TRBV14 and TRBJ2-2, with D possibly TRBD1 on 5 matching bases. V was pared by 4 bases and J by 5 bases, with 8 bases between. Germline CDR1 is SGHDN and CDR2 is FVKESK. The CDR3 has 13 amino acids.